This T cell receptor (beta chain) was sequenced for a study of T cell responses to AZD1222 COVID-19 vaccine. Broader study findings: Close to half of all spike-specific TCRs reportedly target regions of the variants that are unmutated.

The CDR3 is 14 amino acids. Germline V CDR1 and CDR2: MNHEY, SVGAGI. V lost 5 bases, J lost 0 bases, and 8 bases lay in between. Whether given at about 4 or about 12 weeks, second doses were pooled. The protocol was immunoSEQ multiplex PCR, while the TCRdb copy is restricted to in-frame clones and leaves out a portion. Of approximately 150,000 clones listed, about nine tenths are singletons. Regarding this clone: The antigen is unknown.

Sequencing was performed on peripheral blood, taken 28 days after the second AZD1222 dose. The source of this sequence is an adult who received the AZD1222 COVID-19 vaccine. This chain links TRBV6-5 with TRBJ1-5, with D uncertain. The CDR3 sequence is CASSPWGSNQPQHF. The CDR3 DNA follows: TGTGCCAGCAGTCCCTGGGGTAGCAATCAGCCCCAGCATTTT.